There are a few counts of the clone carrying this T cell receptor (beta chain). As yet, its antigen is unknown. This specimen belongs to a study of cytomegalovirus exposure and HLA in healthy donors. Study in general: Early on, a data release was issued that held approximately 78 million unique TCRs from HLA-typed donors. Findings and limits, study-wide: The authors listed 150 to 200 TCR beta chains as cytomegalovirus-associated. A missense variant in DCLRE1C was later tied to TCR beta V- and J-gene trimming. Many donors carried some public TCRs, although rarity characterized most TCR sequences.

The PCR employed 60 Vbeta primers together with 13 Jbeta primers. Using immunoSEQ multiplex PCR, the repertoire was profiled, and TCRdb retains in-frame clones only, with some absent. The repertoire holds around 99,000 clones, with about 80% as singletons. V was clipped by 7 bases and J by 9 bases; unmatched bases: 4. The CDR3 consists of 14 residues. Germline CDR1 is SNHLY and CDR2 is FYNNEI. The sequenced material came from PBMCs. The source is a man aged 25-45 years in good health and CMV-seronegative. The V and J genes are TRBV2 and TRBJ1-6; 12 bases are a match to TRBD1. The CDR3 nucleotides read TGTGCCAGCACCCCGGGACAGGGGGCTTCACCCCTCCACTTT. Translation: CASTPGQGASPLHF.